One and the same sample provided the 9 T cell receptor beta chains below, sequenced in a study of blood T cells in healthy people across ages (dated by TCRdb to the mid-2010s). The library was obtained by 5' RACE. TCRdb names Illumina HiSeq 2500 as the instrument used. A second PCR of about 7 to 12 cycles was performed with a sample-barcoded 5' primer and a J-beta primer mix. TCRdb cleaned the public reads at Q25 with fastp, built clones with MiXCR and kept in-frame beta chains. For every CDR3 protein sequence, its rows merge into one entry that carries the most common genes and DNA. For this sample there are more than 900,000 distinct CDR3 sequences; about 29% appear just once. Roughly a tenth of the sample is taken by the ten largest. The same data also contributed to another study, on T cells of mothers and their children.

Source material: blood. The receptors were gathered from a woman between 40 and 55 years old in good health.

There are a few counts of this clonotype. The chain uses TRBV6-5 and TRBJ2-4, with D perhaps matching TRBD1 (5 bases). The J call may be mistaken, given a closer DNA end match to TRBJ2-7. CDR1 MNHEY and CDR2 SVGAGI come from the germline V gene. The CDR3 sequence is 15 residues long. The CDR3 region is CASSYSATAWDEQYF. The CDR3, as DNA: TGTGCCAGCAGTTACTCTGCGACAGCCTGGGACGAGCAGTACTTC.

This clonotype was seen only a few times. The J gene is TRBJ2-5, the V gene TRBV7-9; D tentatively reads TRBD1 or TRBD2 (5 bases each). V gave up 5 bases and J gave up 5 bases, with 18 bases separating them. There are 15 residues in the CDR3. Looked up from germline, CDR1 is SEHNR and CDR2 is FQNEAQ (reference sequence). The CDR3 sequence is CASSTLKGPPETQYF. CDR3 nucleotides: TGTGCCAGCAGCACCCTTAAGGGACCGCCGGAGACCCAGTACTTC.

Concerning this clonotype itself: Just one base apart from a much larger clone, this may be a read error. The chain is built from TRBV14 and TRBJ1-1; D is ambiguous. The CDR3 is made up of 13 amino acids. CDR1 is SGHDN, CDR2 FVKESK, per germline. The CDR3 DNA sequence: TGTGCCAGCAGCCAAGGCCTAAGCACTAAAGCTTTCTTT. Amino acid sequence: CASSQGLSTKAFF.

This clonotype was observed a handful of times. Given a much more abundant clone one base away, this may be a read error. The chain has TRBV25-1 and TRBJ2-1, with 11 bases fitting TRBD2. CDR3 length equals 13 residues. The germline V gene has CDR1 MGHDK and CDR2 SYGVNS. CDR3 sequence reads: CTSRGLAGNEQFF. CDR3 coding DNA: TGTACCAGCCGAGGACTAGCGGGCAATGAGCAGTTCTTC.

This chain connects TRBV29-1 to TRBJ2-1, with 10 bases that match TRBD2. Germline V gene sequence: CDR1 SQVTM, CDR2 ANQGSEA. The CDR3 has 14 residues. Unmatched junction bases numbered 9, after V lost 6 bases and J lost 7 bases. Here the CDR3 reads CSVHGLAEPNEQFF. CDR3 sequence (DNA): TGCAGCGTCCACGGACTAGCGGAACCTAATGAGCAGTTCTTC.

This clonotype was counted at least ten times. The genes are TRBV29-1 and TRBJ2-1; 9 bases fit TRBD2. J lost 8 bases, V lost 5 bases, and 7 bases had no gene match. This CDR3 contains 13 residues. In germline, CDR1 is SQVTM, CDR2 ANQGSEA. The CDR3 here is CSVFLASGDEQFF. The CDR3 region has the DNA TGCAGCGTTTTCCTGGCTAGCGGGGATGAGCAGTTCTTC.

This clonotype has just one count. The chain links TRBV7-2 to TRBJ1-6; D not resolved. The ends were cut back, 5 bases at V and 9 bases at J, with 14 bases in the middle. The CDR3 contains 14 residues. Germline V gene data show CDR1 as SGHTA and CDR2 as FQGNSA. The CDR3 region has the DNA TGTGCCAGCAGCGCCACACGGTTGGGTTCACCCCTCCACTTT. It is translated as CASSATRLGSPLHF.

The V gene is TRBV3-1, the J gene TRBJ2-7; D might be TRBD1 (6 bases). The V gene's germline CDR1 is LGHDT and CDR2 YNNKEL (reference sequence). V was clipped by 0 bases and J by 7 bases, with 19 bases between them. CDR3 length: 16 residues. In nucleotides, the CDR3 is TGTGCCAGCAGCCAAGATATGGACAGACCCTACAATGAGCAGTACTTC. It encodes CASSQDMDRPYNEQYF.

This clonotype was seen more than once but under ten times. This sequence joins TRBV20-1 and TRBJ2-5, with TRBD2 matching over 12 bases. CDR1 is DFQATT, CDR2 SNEGSKA, per germline (reference sequence). This CDR3 spans 15 amino acids. V shed 1 base and J 4 bases; nucleotides not matched to a gene: 4. CDR3 nucleotide sequence: TGCAGTGCTAGAGTCCCTAGCGGGGGGGCAGAGACCCAGTACTTC. It codes for CSARVPSGGAETQYF.